This TCR beta chain is drawn from a study of cytotoxic CD8 clonotypes in ibrutinib-treated CLL. The CDR3 contains 14 residues. Germline CDR1 and CDR2: SGHVS and FQNEAQ. The ends were cut back, 5 bases at V and 12 bases at J, with 22 bases in the middle. Data came from immunoSEQ multiplex PCR; TCRdb stores just in-frame clones and leaves some out. The sample has 20,000 to 25,000 clones, 65% to 80% seen once. V gene TRBV7-8 combines with J gene TRBJ1-1, with D tentatively TRBD1 (5 bases). The TCR comes from a human donor with chronic lymphocytic leukemia. The material was PBMCs, obtained after 12 months of ibrutinib treatment. The CDR3 DNA sequence: TGTGCCAGCAGCCTAGATCCAGGGTCTGTTTTGCCTTTCTTT. It translates to CASSLDPGSVLPFF.